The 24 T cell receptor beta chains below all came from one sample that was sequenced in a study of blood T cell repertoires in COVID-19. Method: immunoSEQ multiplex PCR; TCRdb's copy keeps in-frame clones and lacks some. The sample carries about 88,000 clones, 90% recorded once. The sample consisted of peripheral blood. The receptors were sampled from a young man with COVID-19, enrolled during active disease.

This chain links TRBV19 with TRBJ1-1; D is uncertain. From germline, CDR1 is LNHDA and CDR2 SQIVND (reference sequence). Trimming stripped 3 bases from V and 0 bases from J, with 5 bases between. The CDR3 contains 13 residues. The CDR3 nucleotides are TGTGCCAGTAGTATGTCAGTGAACACTGAAGCTTTCTTT. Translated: CASSMSVNTEAFF.

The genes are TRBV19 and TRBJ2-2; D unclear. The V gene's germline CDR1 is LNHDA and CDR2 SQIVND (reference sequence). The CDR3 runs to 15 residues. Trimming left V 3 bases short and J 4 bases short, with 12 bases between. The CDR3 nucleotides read TGTGCCAGTAGTATCCAGGCTTTGAGCACCGGGGAGCTGTTTTTT. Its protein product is CASSIQALSTGELFF.

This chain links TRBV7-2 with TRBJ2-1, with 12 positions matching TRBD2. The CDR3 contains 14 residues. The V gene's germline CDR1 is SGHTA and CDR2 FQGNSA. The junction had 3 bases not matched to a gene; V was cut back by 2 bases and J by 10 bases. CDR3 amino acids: CASSLRLAGVEQFF. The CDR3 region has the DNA TGTGCCAGCAGCTTAAGACTAGCGGGAGTCGAGCAGTTCTTC. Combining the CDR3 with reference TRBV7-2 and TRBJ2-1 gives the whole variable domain GAGVSQSPSNKVTEKGKDVELRCDPISGHTALYWYRQSLGQGLEFLIYFQGNSAPDKSGLPSDRFSAERTGGSVSTLTIQRTQQEDSAVYLCASSLRLAGVEQFFGPGTRLTVL.

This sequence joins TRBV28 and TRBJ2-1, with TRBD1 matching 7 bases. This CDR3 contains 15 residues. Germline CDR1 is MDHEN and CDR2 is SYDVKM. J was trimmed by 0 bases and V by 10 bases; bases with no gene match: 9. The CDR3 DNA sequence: TGTGCCACCCACCGAGGGGGCGGCTCCTACAATGAGCAGTTCTTC. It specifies CATHRGGGSYNEQFF.

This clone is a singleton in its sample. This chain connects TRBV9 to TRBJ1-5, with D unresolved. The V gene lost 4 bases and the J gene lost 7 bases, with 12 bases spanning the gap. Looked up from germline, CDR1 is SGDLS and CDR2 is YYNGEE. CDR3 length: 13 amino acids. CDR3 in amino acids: CASSRSGGQPQHF. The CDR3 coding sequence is TGTGCCAGCAGCCGGAGCGGAGGCCAGCCCCAGCATTTT.

The CDR3 protein is CASSEEATYTGELFF. In DNA, the CDR3 is TGTGCCAGCAGTGAAGAAGCGACTTACACCGGGGAGCTGTTTTTT. The chain employs TRBV25-1 and TRBJ2-2; D gene unclear. The CDR3 has 15 amino acids. V lost 2 bases and J 3 bases, leaving 10 bases between the germline ends. The germline CDR1 and CDR2 sequences are MGHDK and SYGVNS.

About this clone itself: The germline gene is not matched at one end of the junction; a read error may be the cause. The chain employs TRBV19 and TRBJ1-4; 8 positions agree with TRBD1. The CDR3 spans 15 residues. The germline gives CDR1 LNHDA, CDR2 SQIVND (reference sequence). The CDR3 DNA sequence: TGTGCCAGTAAGGACAGGGCCGCAACTAATGAAAAACTGCTTTTT. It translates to CASKDRAATNEKLLF.

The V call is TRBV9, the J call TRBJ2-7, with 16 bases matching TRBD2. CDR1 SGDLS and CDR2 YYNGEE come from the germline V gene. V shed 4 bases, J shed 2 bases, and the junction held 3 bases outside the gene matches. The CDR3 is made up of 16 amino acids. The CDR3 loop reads CASSPGTSGRAYEQYF. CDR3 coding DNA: TGTGCCAGCAGCCCTGGGACTAGCGGGAGGGCCTACGAGCAGTACTTC.

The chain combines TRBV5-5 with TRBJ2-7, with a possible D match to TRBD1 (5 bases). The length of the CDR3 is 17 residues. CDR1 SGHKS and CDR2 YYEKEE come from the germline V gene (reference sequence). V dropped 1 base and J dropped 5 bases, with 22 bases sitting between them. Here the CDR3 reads CASSLRPGITFVDEQYF. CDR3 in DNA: TGTGCCAGCAGCTTGCGGCCAGGGATTACCTTCGTGGACGAGCAGTACTTC.

In DNA, the CDR3 is TGTGCCAGCAGCAGGGTAGGGGACACTGAAGCTTTCTTT. This translates into CASSRVGDTEAFF. This chain uses TRBV6-6 with TRBJ1-1; D might be TRBD1 (5 bases). The germline V and J ends were trimmed by 6 bases and 3 bases, with 11 bases remaining between them. CDR1 MNHNY and CDR2 SVGAGI come from the germline V gene (reference sequence). The CDR3 sequence is 13 residues long.

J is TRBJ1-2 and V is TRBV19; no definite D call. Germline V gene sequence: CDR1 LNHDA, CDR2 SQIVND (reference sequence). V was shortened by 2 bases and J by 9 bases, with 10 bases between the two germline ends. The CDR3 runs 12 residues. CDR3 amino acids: CASSISAVSYTF. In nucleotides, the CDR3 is TGTGCCAGTAGTATAAGCGCCGTGAGCTACACCTTC.

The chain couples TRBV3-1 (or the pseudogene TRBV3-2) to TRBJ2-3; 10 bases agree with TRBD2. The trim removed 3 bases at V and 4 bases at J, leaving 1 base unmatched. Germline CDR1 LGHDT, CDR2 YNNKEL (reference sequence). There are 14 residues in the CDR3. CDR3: CASSQGLASDTQYF. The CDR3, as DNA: TGTGCCAGCAGCCAGGGACTAGCGTCAGATACGCAGTATTTT.

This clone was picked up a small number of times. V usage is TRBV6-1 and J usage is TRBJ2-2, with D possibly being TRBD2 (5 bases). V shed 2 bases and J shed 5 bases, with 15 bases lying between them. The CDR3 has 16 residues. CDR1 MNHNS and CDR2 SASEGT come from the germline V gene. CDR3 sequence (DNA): TGTGCCAGCAGTGAATTTGCTCGGGATCCGACCGGGGAGCTGTTTTTT. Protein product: CASSEFARDPTGELFF.

The DNA of the CDR3 is TGTGCCAGCAGTTCCACAGCGGGAGATAACTACGAGCAGTACTTC. This translates into CASSSTAGDNYEQYF. The chain links TRBV6-2 or TRBV6-3 to TRBJ2-7, with TRBD2 matching over 8 bases. Germline CDR1 and CDR2: MNHEY and SVGEGT. J was trimmed by 3 bases and V by 4 bases; bases with no gene match: 8. The CDR3 is 15 residues long.

The CDR3 loop reads CASSPGQGVGTEAFF. The CDR3 nucleotides read TGCGCCAGCAGTCCGGGACAGGGAGTGGGCACTGAAGCTTTCTTT. This chain joins TRBV10-1 and TRBJ1-1; the match to TRBD1 covers 9 bases. There are 15 residues in the CDR3. In germline, CDR1 is WNHNN, CDR2 SYGVQD (reference sequence). Losses at the gene ends were 5 bases for V and 4 bases for J; bases not matched to a gene: 8.

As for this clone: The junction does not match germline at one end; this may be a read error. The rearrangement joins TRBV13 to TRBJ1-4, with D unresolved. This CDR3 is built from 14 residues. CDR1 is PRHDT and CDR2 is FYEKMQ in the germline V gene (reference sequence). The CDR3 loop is CASSLSATNEKLLF. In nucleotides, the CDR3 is TGTGCCAGCAGCTTATCTGCAACTAATGAAAAACTGCTTTTT.

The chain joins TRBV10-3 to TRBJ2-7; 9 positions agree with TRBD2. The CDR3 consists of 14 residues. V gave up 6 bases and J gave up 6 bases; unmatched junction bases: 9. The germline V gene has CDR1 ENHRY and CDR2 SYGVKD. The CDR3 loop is CAISGLGGRVEQYF. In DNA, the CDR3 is TGTGCCATCAGCGGACTTGGCGGGAGGGTCGAGCAGTACTTC.

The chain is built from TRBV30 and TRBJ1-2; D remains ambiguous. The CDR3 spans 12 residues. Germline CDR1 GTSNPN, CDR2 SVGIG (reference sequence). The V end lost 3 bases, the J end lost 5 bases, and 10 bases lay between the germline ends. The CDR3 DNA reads TGTGCCTGGAGGGCGGGAGGGTATGGCTACACCTTC. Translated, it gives CAWRAGGYGYTF.

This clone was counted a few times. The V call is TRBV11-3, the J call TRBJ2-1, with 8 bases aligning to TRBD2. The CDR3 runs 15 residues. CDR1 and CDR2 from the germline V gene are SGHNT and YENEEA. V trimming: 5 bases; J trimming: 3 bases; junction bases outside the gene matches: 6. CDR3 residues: CASSVSGSLYNEQFF. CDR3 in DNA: TGTGCCAGCAGCGTCAGCGGGAGTCTCTACAATGAGCAGTTCTTC.

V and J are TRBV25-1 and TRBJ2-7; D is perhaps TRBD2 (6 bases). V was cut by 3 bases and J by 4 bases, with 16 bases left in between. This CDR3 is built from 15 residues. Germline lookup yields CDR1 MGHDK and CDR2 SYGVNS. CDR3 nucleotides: TGTGCCAGCAGTGACCCGGAGGGGAACCTATACGAGCAGTACTTC. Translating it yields CASSDPEGNLYEQYF.

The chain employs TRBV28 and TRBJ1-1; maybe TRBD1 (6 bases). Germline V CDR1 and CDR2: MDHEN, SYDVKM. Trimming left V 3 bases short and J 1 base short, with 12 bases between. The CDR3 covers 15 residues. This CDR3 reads CASSFQGRRNTEAFF. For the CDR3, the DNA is TGTGCCAGCAGTTTTCAGGGGCGAAGGAACACTGAAGCTTTCTTT.

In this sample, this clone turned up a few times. The CDR3 sequence: CASSPTSENTGELFF. The CDR3 DNA is TGTGCCAGCAGCCCAACTAGCGAGAACACCGGGGAGCTGTTTTTT. The rearrangement links TRBV6-2 or TRBV6-3 to TRBJ2-2; 7 bases are shared with TRBD2. V was pared by 6 bases and J by 1 base, with 5 bases of the junction left unmatched. CDR1 MNHEY and CDR2 SVGEGT come from the germline V gene. CDR3 size: 15 residues.

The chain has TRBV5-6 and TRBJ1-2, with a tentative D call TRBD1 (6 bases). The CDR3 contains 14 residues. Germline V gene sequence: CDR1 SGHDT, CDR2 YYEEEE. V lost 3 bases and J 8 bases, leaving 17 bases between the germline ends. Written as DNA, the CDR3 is TGTGCCAGCAGCTGGGGGCAGGGCCCTCTGGGCTACACCTTC. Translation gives CASSWGQGPLGYTF. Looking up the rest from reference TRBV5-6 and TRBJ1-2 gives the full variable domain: DAGVTQSPTHLIKTRGQQVTLRCSPKSGHDTVSWYQQALGQGPQFIFQYYEEEERQRGNFPDRFSGHQFPNYSSELNVNALLLGDSALYLCASSWGQGPLGYTFGSGTRLTVV.

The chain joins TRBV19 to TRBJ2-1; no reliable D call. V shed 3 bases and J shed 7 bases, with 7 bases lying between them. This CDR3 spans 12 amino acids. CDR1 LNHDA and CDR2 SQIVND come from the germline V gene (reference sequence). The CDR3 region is CASSIGWNEQFF. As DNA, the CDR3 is TGTGCCAGTAGTATCGGGTGGAATGAGCAGTTCTTC. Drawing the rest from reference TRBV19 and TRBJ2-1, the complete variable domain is DGGITQSPKYLFRKEGQNVTLSCEQNLNHDAMYWYRQDPGQGLRLIYYSQIVNDFQKGDIAEGYSVSREKKESFPLTVTSAQKNPTAFYLCASSIGWNEQFFGPGTRLTVL.